The text below deals with one T cell receptor (beta chain). The target antigen is unknown. The template was genomic DNA from peripheral blood, not RNA. Multiplex touch-down PCR with TRB-A/B primers amplified rearranged V-D-J TRB sequences. TCRdb re-called the multiplex PCR reads with MiXCR, one entry per CDR3 protein. In the table there are approximately 6,400 distinct CDR3 sequences, 35% of which are singletons. This specimen comes from a study of T cell repertoires in aging, cancer and after chemotherapy. The wider study: Donor ages fell into six groups from 30 or younger up to 70 or older. Healthy donor repertoires were recorded over several months to years and showed clear clonal overlap. Study conclusions and caveats: In healthy donors, age-related TCR diversity loss mainly reflected lost richness.

This CDR3 contains 14 residues. The V gene's germline CDR1 is MNHEY and CDR2 SVGAGI. V lost 8 bases and J lost 0, with 8 bases in between. Sequenced material: blood. The V and J genes are TRBV6-5 and TRBJ2-6; D not resolved. The TCR comes from a human donor in good health. CDR3 sequence: CASVGSSGANVLTF. In DNA, the CDR3 is TGTGCCAGCGTAGGTAGCTCTGGGGCCAACGTCCTGACTTTC.